The next 27 T cell receptor beta chains were all read from a single sample in a study of T cells of healthy individuals. TCRdb reprocessed the 5' RACE reads via MiXCR and lists one record per CDR3 protein. The sample lists about 96,000 distinct CDR3 sequences; approximately 18% were seen once. All receptors come from a human donor in good health.

There are many counts of this clonotype. The rearrangement links TRBV20-1 to TRBJ2-2, with TRBD2 matching 7 bases. Germline-derived CDR1 and CDR2 are DFQATT and SNEGSKA (reference sequence). V trimming: 6 bases; J trimming: 5 bases; junction bases outside the gene matches: 9. This CDR3 is built from 14 residues. CDR3: CSAPDGGGTGELFF. In nucleotides, the CDR3 is TGCAGTGCCCCAGATGGGGGAGGGACCGGGGAGCTGTTTTTT.

The genes are TRBV5-1 and TRBJ1-1; D not certain. The germline V gene encodes CDR1 SGHRS and CDR2 YFSETQ. The CDR3 is 16 residues long. Trimming pared 0 bases from V and 11 bases from J, leaving 23 bases between. This CDR3 is CASSLDGRPEDLPAFF. The CDR3 region has the DNA TGCGCCAGCAGCTTGGATGGGCGGCCGGAGGACCTTCCCGCTTTCTTT. Together with reference TRBV5-1 and TRBJ1-1, the CDR3 gives the full variable domain: KAGVTQTPRYLIKTRGQQVTLSCSPISGHRSVSWYQQTPGQGLQFLFEYFSETQRNKGNFPGRFSGRQFSNSRSEMNVSTLELGDSALYLCASSLDGRPEDLPAFFGQGTRLTVV.

This clonotype occurred many times. The chain carries TRBV11-2 and TRBJ2-1; weak D call: TRBD2 (6 bases). The germline CDR1 and CDR2 sequences are SGHAT and FQNNGV. This CDR3 contains 15 residues. V was shortened by 1 base and J by 2 bases, with 9 bases between the two germline ends. The CDR3 DNA sequence: TGTGCCAGCAGCTTAGGACCTAGCGCCTACAATGAGCAGTTCTTC. Translated: CASSLGPSAYNEQFF.

The V gene is TRBV20-1, the J gene TRBJ2-1; D possibly corresponds to TRBD2 (5 bases). Germline V gene sequence: CDR1 DFQATT, CDR2 SNEGSKA (reference sequence). Trimming took 1 base from V and 4 from J, leaving 8 bases between them. The CDR3 runs to 13 residues. The CDR3 bases are TGCAGTGCTAGAGGAGCGGAGTACAATGAGCAGTTCTTC. Its protein product is CSARGAEYNEQFF.

This clonotype was detected ten times or more. The chain recombines TRBV2 with TRBJ2-5; D tentatively reads TRBD1 or TRBD2 (6 bases each). The V end lost 3 bases, the J end lost 1 base, and 12 bases lay between the germline ends. CDR1 is SNHLY, CDR2 FYNNEI, per germline. This CDR3 is built from 15 residues. As DNA, the CDR3 is TGTGCCAGCAGTGATGTAGGGGGGCCCCAAGAGACCCAGTACTTC. Amino acids: CASSDVGGPQETQYF.

The chain joins TRBV15 to TRBJ1-5; TRBD1 is a possible D gene (5 bases). CDR1 is LNHNV and CDR2 is YYDKDF in the germline V gene (reference sequence). Trimming removed 0 bases from V and 7 bases from J, with 16 bases in between. The CDR3 runs to 16 residues. The CDR3: CATSRDLIQGGQPQHF. The CDR3 coding sequence is TGTGCCACCAGCAGAGATCTTATCCAGGGAGGCCAGCCCCAGCATTTT. The full variable domain, in which reference TRBV15 and TRBJ1-5 provide the parts outside the CDR3, is DAMVIQNPRYQVTQFGKPVTLSCSQTLNHNVMYWYQQKSSQAPKLLFHYYDKDFNNEADTPDNFQSRRPNTSFCFLDIRSPGLGDTAMYLCATSRDLIQGGQPQHFGDGTRLSIL.

This clonotype was seen many times. The rearrangement joins TRBV2 to TRBJ2-7; D remains unclear. The CDR3 runs to 14 residues. The V end was cut by 6 bases, the J end by 0 bases, with 12 bases between. Looked up from germline, CDR1 is SNHLY and CDR2 is FYNNEI. CDR3 sequence: CASRGRVSSYEQYF. The CDR3 region has the DNA TGTGCCAGCAGGGGAAGAGTCAGCTCCTACGAGCAGTACTTC.

The rearrangement uses TRBV6-5 and TRBJ2-7; D might be TRBD1 (5 bases). V dropped 2 bases and J dropped 0 bases, with 8 bases sitting between them. CDR1 and CDR2 from the germline V gene are MNHEY and SVGAGI. The CDR3 runs 14 residues. The CDR3 is CASSYRDSSYEQYF. CDR3 nucleotide sequence: TGTGCCAGCAGTTACAGAGACAGCTCCTACGAGCAGTACTTC.

This clonotype has just a few counts. The rearrangement joins TRBV9 to TRBJ1-2; 8 bases map to TRBD1. The CDR3 is 13 amino acids. In germline, CDR1 is SGDLS, CDR2 YYNGEE. The junction had 5 bases not matched to a gene; V was cut back by 2 bases and J by 8 bases. CDR3 loop: CASSVDRGEGYTF. CDR3 DNA sequence: TGTGCCAGCAGCGTCGACAGGGGAGAGGGCTACACCTTC.

This clonotype has more than one count but fewer than ten. This chain uses TRBV6-2 or TRBV6-3 with TRBJ1-2; D is undetermined. The germline V and J ends were trimmed by 7 bases and 1 base, with 16 bases remaining between them. The CDR3 runs to 15 residues. Germline lookup yields CDR1 MNHEY and CDR2 SVGEGT. Written as DNA, the CDR3 is TGTGCCAGCAAGGACTGGACGTTGTTTAACTATGGCTACACCTTC. Protein sequence: CASKDWTLFNYGYTF.

This clonotype was counted between two and nine times. The chain combines TRBV9 with TRBJ2-1, with 8 nucleotides matching TRBD1. The CDR3 length is 14 residues. The germline V gene encodes CDR1 SGDLS and CDR2 YYNGEE. V trimming: 3 bases; J trimming: 2 bases; junction bases outside the gene matches: 1. CDR3 nucleotide sequence: TGTGCCAGCAGCGCGGACAGGGCCTACAATGAGCAGTTCTTC. Translating it yields CASSADRAYNEQFF.

This clonotype appeared a few times. The chain couples TRBV12-3 or TRBV12-4 to TRBJ1-1, with D possibly matching TRBD1 (5 bases). The CDR3 has 12 residues. Trimming removed 7 bases at V and 6 bases at J, with 12 bases between. The CDR3 nucleotides read TGTGCCAGCAAAGGGGTTCAGTCTGAAGCTTTCTTT. Translation gives CASKGVQSEAFF.

There are a few counts of this clonotype. The rearrangement uses TRBV10-3 and TRBJ1-4, with D possibly being TRBD1 (5 bases). Germline CDR1 ENHRY, CDR2 SYGVKD. Trimming stripped 6 bases from V and 4 bases from J, with 12 bases between. This CDR3 region has 14 residues. CDR3 nucleotide sequence: TGTGCCATCAGGGACATTGGACGTAATGAAAAACTGTTTTTT. Translating gives CAIRDIGRNEKLFF.

This clonotype occurred a few times. J is TRBJ2-7 and V is TRBV6-6, with 12 positions matching TRBD2. The V and J ends lost 7 bases and 4 bases, in that order; junction bases with no gene match: 8. The CDR3 totals 15 residues. Germline V gives CDR1 MNHNY, CDR2 SVGAGI (reference sequence). CDR3 protein: CASTSASGGAYEQYF. CDR3 bases: TGTGCCAGCACGTCGGCTAGCGGGGGGGCATACGAGCAGTACTTC.

This clonotype was seen a few times. V and J are TRBV7-2 and TRBJ1-2, with D hard to call. V was trimmed by 0 bases and J by 6 bases, leaving 11 bases between them. The CDR3 is 14 amino acids. Per germline, CDR1 SGHTA and CDR2 FQGNSA. CDR3 sequence (DNA): TGTGCCAGCAGCTTAGCTATCCAGGCCGATGGCTACACCTTC. Its translation: CASSLAIQADGYTF.

The J gene is TRBJ2-1, the V gene TRBV2; D possibly corresponds to TRBD1 (6 bases). The CDR3 runs to 15 residues. V lost 2 bases to trimming and J lost 4 bases, with 12 bases between them. Germline CDR1 SNHLY, CDR2 FYNNEI. The CDR3 nucleotides are TGTGCCAGCAGTGAACAGGGGAGAGGGTACAATGAGCAGTTCTTC. As protein: CASSEQGRGYNEQFF.

The gene calls are TRBV4-3 and TRBJ2-3; 10 nucleotides match TRBD2. Unmatched junction bases numbered 19, after V lost 1 base and J lost 6 bases. The V gene's germline CDR1 is LGHNA and CDR2 YSLEER. CDR3 length: 20 amino acids. The DNA of the CDR3 is TGCGCCAGCAGCCAAGTGGTAGGGACTAGCGTCATTAGTTCACGGGATACGCAGTATTTT. Its translation is CASSQVVGTSVISSRDTQYF.

The chain uses TRBV20-1 and TRBJ2-7, with 7 positions matching TRBD1. V dropped 4 bases and J dropped 2; count of bases not matched to a gene: 8. This CDR3 comprises 14 residues. Per the germline V gene, CDR1 is DFQATT and CDR2 is SNEGSKA (reference sequence). The CDR3 loop reads CSANRDSNPYEQYF. CDR3 nucleotide sequence: TGCAGTGCTAACAGGGACAGCAACCCCTACGAGCAGTACTTC.

This clonotype was observed a handful of times. This sequence joins TRBV5-1 and TRBJ2-1; TRBD1 matches at 7 bases. The ends lost 4 bases at V and 3 bases at J; junction bases unmatched: 4. The length of the CDR3 is 14 residues. Germline V gene data show CDR1 as SGHRS and CDR2 as YFSETQ. The CDR3 loop reads CASSRGTDYNEQFF. The CDR3 region has the DNA TGCGCCAGCAGCAGAGGGACAGACTACAATGAGCAGTTCTTC.

This clonotype was seen more than once but under ten times. The chain joins TRBV5-1 to TRBJ2-3, with D possibly being TRBD2 (6 bases). V was trimmed by 3 bases and J by 5 bases, leaving 10 bases between them. CDR1 is SGHRS, CDR2 YFSETQ, per germline. The CDR3 runs to 13 residues. The CDR3 loop is CASSYTGEDTQYF. The CDR3 DNA follows: TGCGCCAGCAGCTACACGGGAGAAGATACGCAGTATTTT.

On this clonotype: A much larger clonotype is one base distant, so this may be a read error. V usage is TRBV6-6 and J usage is TRBJ2-2; D not resolved. This CDR3 is 19 amino acids long. CDR1 is MNHNY, CDR2 SVGAGI, per germline (reference sequence). CDR3 sequence reads: CANSYPSDPGDPNTGELFF. The DNA for the CDR3 is TGTGCCAACAGTTACCCATCAGACCCCGGAGACCCGAACACCGGGGAGCTGTTTTTT.

The chain combines TRBV20-1 with TRBJ1-2; 8 bases match TRBD1. V lost 0 bases, J lost 3 bases, and 6 bases stayed unmatched. The CDR3 is 15 amino acids. Looked up from germline, CDR1 is DFQATT and CDR2 is SNEGSKA (reference sequence). As DNA, the CDR3 is TGCAGTGCTAGAGACCGACAGGGGAGCGACTATGGCTACACCTTC. The encoded protein is CSARDRQGSDYGYTF.

The chain carries TRBV3-1 and TRBJ1-2; 9 bases are a match to TRBD1. The CDR3 runs to 17 residues. V shed 6 bases and J 4 bases; nucleotides not matched to a gene: 15. Looked up from germline, CDR1 is LGHDT and CDR2 is YNNKEL (reference sequence). This CDR3 is CASSPVGRDRVFYGYTF. The CDR3 coding sequence is TGTGCCAGCAGTCCCGTTGGACGGGACAGGGTATTCTATGGCTACACCTTC. Full variable domain (rest looked up from reference TRBV3-1 and TRBJ1-2): DTAVSQTPKYLVTQMGNDKSIKCEQNLGHDTMYWYKQDSKKFLKIMFSYNNKELIINETVPNRFSPKSPDKAHLNLHINSLELGDSAVYFCASSPVGRDRVFYGYTFGSGTRLTVV.

J is TRBJ2-3 and V is TRBV6-5, with 7 nucleotides matching TRBD1. V shed 4 bases, J shed 5 bases, and the junction held 3 bases outside the gene matches. The CDR3 runs 13 residues. Per germline, CDR1 MNHEY and CDR2 SVGAGI. CDR3 in amino acids: CASSWQGEDTQYF. The CDR3 coding sequence is TGTGCCAGCAGTTGGCAGGGGGAAGATACGCAGTATTTT.

This clonotype has a handful of counts. The J gene is TRBJ2-1, the V gene TRBV28, with a possible D match to TRBD2 (7 bases). The CDR3 consists of 15 residues. Germline assignment: CDR1 MDHEN and CDR2 SYDVKM. Trimming stripped 4 bases from V and 1 base from J, with 11 bases between. CDR3 nucleotide sequence: TGTGCCAGCAGTTCGCGGGGGCGATCCTACAATGAGCAGTTCTTC. This translates into CASSSRGRSYNEQFF.

Ten or more counts support this clonotype. The chain links TRBV20-1 to TRBJ2-7; 12 nucleotides agree with TRBD2. The CDR3 is 17 amino acids. The germline CDR1 and CDR2 sequences are DFQATT and SNEGSKA (reference sequence). V was pared by 3 bases and J by 2 bases, with 11 bases of the junction left unmatched. The CDR3 nucleotides are TGCAGTGCTAGGTTGTGGACTAGCGGGACCTACGCCTACGAGCAGTACTTC. Translation: CSARLWTSGTYAYEQYF.

In this sample, this clonotype turned up many times. This chain links TRBV20-1 with TRBJ2-1, with D perhaps TRBD2 (6 bases). The CDR3 has 15 residues. V lost 5 bases and J 5 bases, leaving 19 bases between the germline ends. Germline CDR1 and CDR2: DFQATT and SNEGSKA (reference sequence). CDR3 bases: TGCAGTGCTGGACTGACTAGGAATGGGGACAATGAGCAGTTCTTC. This codes for CSAGLTRNGDNEQFF.